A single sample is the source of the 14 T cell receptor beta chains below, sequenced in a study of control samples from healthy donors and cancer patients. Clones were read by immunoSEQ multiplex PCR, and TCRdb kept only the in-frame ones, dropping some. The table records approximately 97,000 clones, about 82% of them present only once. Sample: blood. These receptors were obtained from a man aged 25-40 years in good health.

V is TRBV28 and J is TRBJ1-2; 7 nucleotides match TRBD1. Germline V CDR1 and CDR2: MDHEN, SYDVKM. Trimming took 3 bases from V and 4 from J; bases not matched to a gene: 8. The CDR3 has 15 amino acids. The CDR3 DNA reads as TGTGCCAGCAGTTTCCTACCCGGGACAGCCTATGGCTACACCTTC. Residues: CASSFLPGTAYGYTF.

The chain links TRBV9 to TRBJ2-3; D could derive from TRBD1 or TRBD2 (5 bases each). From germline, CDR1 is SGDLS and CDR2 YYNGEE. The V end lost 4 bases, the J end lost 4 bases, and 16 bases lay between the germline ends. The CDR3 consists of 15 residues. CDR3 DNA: TGTGCCAGCAGCTCAAGGGACCGAGAGGCAGATACGCAGTATTTT. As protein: CASSSRDREADTQYF.

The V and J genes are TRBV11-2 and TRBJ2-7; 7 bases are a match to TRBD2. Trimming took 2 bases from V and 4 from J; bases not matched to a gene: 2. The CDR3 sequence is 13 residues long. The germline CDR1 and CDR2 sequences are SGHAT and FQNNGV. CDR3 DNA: TGTGCCAGCAGCTTATCCGGGGGGTACGAGCAGTACTTC. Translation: CASSLSGGYEQYF.

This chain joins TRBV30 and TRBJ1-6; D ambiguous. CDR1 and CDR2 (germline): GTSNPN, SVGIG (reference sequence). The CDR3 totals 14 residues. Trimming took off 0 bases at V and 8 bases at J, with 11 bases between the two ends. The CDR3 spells CAWSVGPGDSPLHF. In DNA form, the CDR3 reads TGTGCCTGGAGTGTTGGGCCGGGAGATTCACCCCTCCACTTT. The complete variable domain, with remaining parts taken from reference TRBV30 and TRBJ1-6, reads SQTIHQWPATLVQPVGSPLSLECTVEGTSNPNLYWYRQAAGRGLQLLFYSVGIGQISSEVPQNLSASRPQDRQFILSSKKLLLSDSGFYLCAWSVGPGDSPLHFGNGTRLTVT.

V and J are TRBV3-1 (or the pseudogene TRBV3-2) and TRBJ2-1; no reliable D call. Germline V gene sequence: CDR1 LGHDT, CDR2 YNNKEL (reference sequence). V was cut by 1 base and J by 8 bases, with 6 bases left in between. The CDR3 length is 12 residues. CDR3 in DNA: TGTGCCAGCAGCCAAGTCGAGCATGAGCAGTTCTTC. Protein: CASSQVEHEQFF.

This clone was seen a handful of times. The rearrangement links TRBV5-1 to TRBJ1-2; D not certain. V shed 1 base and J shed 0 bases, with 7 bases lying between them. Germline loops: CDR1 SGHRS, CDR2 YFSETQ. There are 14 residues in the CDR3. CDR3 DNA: TGCGCCAGCAGCTTGACTCTCCCTAACTATGGCTACACCTTC. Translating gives CASSLTLPNYGYTF.

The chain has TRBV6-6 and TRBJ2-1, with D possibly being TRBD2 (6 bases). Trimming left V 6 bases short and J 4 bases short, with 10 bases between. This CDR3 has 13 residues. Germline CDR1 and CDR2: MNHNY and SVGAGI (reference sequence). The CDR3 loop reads CASRGEVYNEQFF. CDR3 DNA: TGTGCCAGCAGGGGGGAGGTTTACAATGAGCAGTTCTTC.

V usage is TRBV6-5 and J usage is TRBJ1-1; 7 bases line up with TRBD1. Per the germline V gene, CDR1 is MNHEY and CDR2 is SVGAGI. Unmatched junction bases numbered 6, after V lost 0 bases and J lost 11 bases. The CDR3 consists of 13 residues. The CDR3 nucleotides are TGTGCCAGCAGTTACTCAGAGGGGGCAAGGGCTTTCTTT. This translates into CASSYSEGARAFF.

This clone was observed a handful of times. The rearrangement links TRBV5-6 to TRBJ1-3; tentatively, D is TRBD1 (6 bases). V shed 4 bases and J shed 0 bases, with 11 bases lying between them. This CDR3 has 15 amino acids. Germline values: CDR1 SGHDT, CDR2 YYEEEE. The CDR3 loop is CASSPRGHSGNTIYF. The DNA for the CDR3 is TGTGCCAGCAGCCCCAGGGGCCACTCTGGAAACACCATATATTTT.

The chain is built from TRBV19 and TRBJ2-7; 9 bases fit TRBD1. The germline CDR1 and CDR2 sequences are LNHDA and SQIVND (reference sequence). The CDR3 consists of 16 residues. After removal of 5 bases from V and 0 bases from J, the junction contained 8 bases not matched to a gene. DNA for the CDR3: TGTGCCAGTAGTCCGACCGGGACAGGGAGCTCCTACGAGCAGTACTTC. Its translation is CASSPTGTGSSYEQYF.

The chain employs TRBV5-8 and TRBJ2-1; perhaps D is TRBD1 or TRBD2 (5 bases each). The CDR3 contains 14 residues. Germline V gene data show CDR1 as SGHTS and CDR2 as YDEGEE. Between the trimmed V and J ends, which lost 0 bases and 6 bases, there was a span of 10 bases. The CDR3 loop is CASSLGPGLNEQFF. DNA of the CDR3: TGTGCCAGCAGCTTGGGACCGGGGCTCAATGAGCAGTTCTTC. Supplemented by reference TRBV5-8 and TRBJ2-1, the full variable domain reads EAGVTQSPTHLIKTRGQQATLRCSPISGHTSVYWYQQALGLGLQFLLWYDEGEERNRGNFPPRFSGRQFPNYSSELNVNALELEDSALYLCASSLGPGLNEQFFGPGTRLTVL.

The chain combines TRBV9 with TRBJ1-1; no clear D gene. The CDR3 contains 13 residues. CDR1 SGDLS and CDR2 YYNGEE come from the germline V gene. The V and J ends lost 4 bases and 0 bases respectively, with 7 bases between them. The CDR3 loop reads CASSPPMNTEAFF. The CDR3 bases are TGTGCCAGCAGCCCCCCGATGAACACTGAAGCTTTCTTT.

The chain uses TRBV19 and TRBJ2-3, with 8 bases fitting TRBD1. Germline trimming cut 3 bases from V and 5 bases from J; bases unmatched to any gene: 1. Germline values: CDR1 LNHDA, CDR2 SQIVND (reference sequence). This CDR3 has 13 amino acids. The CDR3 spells CASSIGQGDTQYF. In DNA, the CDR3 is TGTGCCAGTAGTATTGGACAGGGAGATACGCAGTATTTT.

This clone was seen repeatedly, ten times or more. The CDR3 here is CASSWGLPYEQYF. As DNA, the CDR3 is TGTGCCAGCAGCTGGGGACTGCCATACGAGCAGTACTTC. The chain has TRBV7-3 and TRBJ2-7; D possibly corresponds to TRBD2 (6 bases). Per germline, CDR1 SGHTA and CDR2 FQGTGA. The CDR3 is 13 residues long. V shed 4 bases and J shed 4 bases, with 11 bases lying between them.